The 30 T cell receptor beta chains reported below all come from one sample, sequenced in a study of blood T cell repertoires in COVID-19. Profiled with immunoSEQ multiplex PCR; TCRdb holds only in-frame clones, not every one. The sample consists of under 350,000 clones, around nine tenths of them appearing once. The sequenced sample was PBMCs or T cells enriched from blood (not recorded which). These receptors were taken from a woman aged 18-35 years who had recovered from COVID-19.

The chain carries TRBV9 and TRBJ2-1; 13 bases are a match to TRBD2. The CDR3 runs 15 residues. CDR1 is SGDLS and CDR2 is YYNGEE in the germline V gene. J was trimmed by 7 bases and V by 0 bases; bases with no gene match: 1. CDR3 protein: CASSVELAGGNEQFF. The CDR3 DNA sequence: TGTGCCAGCAGCGTAGAACTAGCGGGGGGGAATGAGCAGTTCTTC.

The chain joins TRBV7-8 to TRBJ2-7; D perhaps matches TRBD2 (6 bases). Germline values: CDR1 SGHVS, CDR2 FQNEAQ. With 5 bases removed from V and 1 base from J, the gap between germline ends came to 15 bases. There are 15 residues in the CDR3. DNA of the CDR3: TGTGCCAGCAGCCCACGTACGGGGGTTTCCTACGAGCAGTACTTC. The encoded protein is CASSPRTGVSYEQYF.

The gene calls are TRBV5-6 and TRBJ2-4; TRBD1 matches 8 bases. CDR1 SGHDT and CDR2 YYEEEE come from the germline V gene. Trimming removed 2 bases from V and 5 bases from J; junction bases left unmatched: 6. This CDR3 is built from 15 residues. CDR3 nucleotide sequence: TGTGCCAGCAGCTTCAGGGGGCCCGGTGAAAACATTCAGTACTTC. This translates into CASSFRGPGENIQYF.

The table lists this clone with a count of one. The sample holds other DNA sequences that translate to the same CDR3. The chain links TRBV11-2 to TRBJ1-2; D unclear. V shed 4 bases and J shed 7 bases, with 7 bases lying between them. Germline V gene sequence: CDR1 SGHAT, CDR2 FQNNGV. The CDR3 is made up of 11 amino acids. The chain's CDR3 is CASSYGGGYTF. For the CDR3, the DNA is TGTGCCAGCAGCTACGGAGGTGGCTACACCTTC.

This clone was counted once. CDR3 protein: CASTTGSSLSYEQYF. For the CDR3, the DNA is TGTGCCAGCACCACAGGCAGCTCCCTTTCCTACGAGCAGTACTTC. V usage is TRBV6-6 and J usage is TRBJ2-7; maybe TRBD1 (5 bases). V was pared by 7 bases and J by 1 base, with 17 bases between. Germline V gives CDR1 MNHNY, CDR2 SVGAGI (reference sequence). This CDR3 spans 15 amino acids.

The CDR3 DNA follows: TGTGCCAGCAGTTTTGGTCAGGAGCCCCAGCATTTT. It codes for CASSFGQEPQHF. The chain couples TRBV12-3 or TRBV12-4 to TRBJ1-5; D ambiguous. The CDR3 is 12 amino acids. Trimming shortened V by 3 bases and J by 8 bases, and 8 bases separated the two germline ends.

This sequence joins TRBV5-6 and TRBJ1-4; D remains ambiguous. Trimming removed 5 bases at V and 0 bases at J, with 14 bases between. This CDR3 region has 16 residues. Germline CDR1 and CDR2: SGHDT and YYEEEE. As DNA, the CDR3 is TGTGCCAGCAGTCCCTCGGGAAGTGCAACTAATGAAAAACTGTTTTTT. This codes for CASSPSGSATNEKLFF.

The chain couples TRBV29-1 to TRBJ1-6; D is possibly TRBD1 (6 bases). The CDR3 runs 16 residues. V was pared by 5 bases and J by 6 bases, with 20 bases between. Per the germline V gene, CDR1 is SQVTM and CDR2 is ANQGSEA. The DNA for the CDR3 is TGCAGCGTTTTTGTTTCAGGGGCGGTCGGTAATTCACCCCTCCACTTT. It encodes CSVFVSGAVGNSPLHF.

This chain links TRBV5-4 with TRBJ2-1, with 11 nucleotides matching TRBD1. The CDR3 totals 16 residues. Trimming at V came to 3 bases and at J to 2 bases, leaving 4 bases not matched to a gene. CDR1 is SGHNT, CDR2 YYREEE, per germline (reference sequence). The DNA for the CDR3 is TGTGCCAGCAGCTCGGGACAGGGGGGGCCCTACAATGAGCAGTTCTTC. It specifies CASSSGQGGPYNEQFF.

The sample holds one count of this clone. The gene calls are TRBV24-1 and TRBJ1-6, with no clear D. CDR1 is KGHDR and CDR2 is SFDVKD in the germline V gene. Deletions cut 0 bases from V and 0 bases from J, with 11 bases between. CDR3 size: 18 residues. The CDR3 spells CATSDLNEGSSYNSPLHF. In DNA, the CDR3 is TGTGCCACCAGTGATTTGAACGAGGGTAGCTCCTATAATTCACCCCTCCACTTT.

This rearrangement joins TRBV10-3 to TRBJ2-5, with D perhaps TRBD1 (5 bases). V lost 4 bases, J lost 3 bases, and 15 bases lay in between. Germline CDR1 and CDR2: ENHRY and SYGVKD. The CDR3 runs to 15 residues. The CDR3 loop is CAISAERQFEETQYF. As DNA, the CDR3 is TGTGCCATCAGTGCCGAACGACAGTTCGAAGAGACCCAGTACTTC.

This chain joins TRBV10-1 and TRBJ1-1, with D possibly matching TRBD1 (6 bases). The CDR3 is 13 amino acids. The ends were cut back, 3 bases at V and 4 bases at J, with 9 bases in the middle. The germline V gene has CDR1 WNHNN and CDR2 SYGVQD (reference sequence). The CDR3 bases are TGCGCCAGCAGTGAAGGGGGTTTCACTGAAGCTTTCTTT. It codes for CASSEGGFTEAFF.

The CDR3 DNA reads TGTGCCAGCAGCTTAGGTTTACAAGAGACCCAGTACTTC. It translates to CASSLGLQETQYF. The gene calls are TRBV7-6 and TRBJ2-5, with D unclear. Trimming left V 1 base short and J 2 bases short, with 5 bases between. CDR3 length: 13 amino acids. Per germline, CDR1 SGHVS and CDR2 FNYEAQ.

The chain joins TRBV11-2 to TRBJ2-2; 8 bases agree with TRBD1. The junction had 6 bases not matched to a gene; V was cut back by 1 base and J by 2 bases. Germline V gene data show CDR1 as SGHAT and CDR2 as FQNNGV. The CDR3 has 17 amino acids. As DNA, the CDR3 is TGTGCCAGCAGCTTAGCCAAGGGACAGGTCAACACCGGGGAGCTGTTTTTT. Residues: CASSLAKGQVNTGELFF.

The V gene is TRBV10-3, the J gene TRBJ2-5; D uncertain. Trimming removed 6 bases from V and 5 bases from J, with 13 bases in between. The CDR3 length is 13 residues. Germline V CDR1 and CDR2: ENHRY, SYGVKD. This CDR3 reads CAIRPEEPETQYF. In DNA, the CDR3 is TGTGCCATCAGGCCTGAAGAGCCGGAGACCCAGTACTTC.

The rearrangement links TRBV28 to TRBJ1-4; maybe TRBD1 (6 bases). Germline values: CDR1 MDHEN, CDR2 SYDVKM. The CDR3 totals 15 residues. The V gene lost 2 bases and the J gene lost 7 bases, with 14 bases spanning the gap. This chain's CDR3 is CASSLPAGASEKLFF. The CDR3 nucleotides are TGTGCCAGCAGTTTACCGGCAGGGGCCTCTGAAAAACTGTTTTTT.

This chain connects TRBV6-5 to TRBJ2-1; 7 positions match TRBD2. V trimming: 5 bases; J trimming: 2 bases; junction bases outside the gene matches: 6. The V gene's germline CDR1 is MNHEY and CDR2 SVGAGI. The CDR3 length is 15 residues. CDR3 sequence reads: CASSRAGNTYNEQFF. The CDR3 DNA reads as TGTGCCAGCAGTAGAGCGGGAAACACCTACAATGAGCAGTTCTTC.

The V call is TRBV19, the J call TRBJ2-5; D remains ambiguous. Per the germline V gene, CDR1 is LNHDA and CDR2 is SQIVND (reference sequence). The CDR3 runs 13 residues. Trimming left V 3 bases short and J 4 bases short, with 9 bases between. The CDR3 region is CASSIGRRETQYF. In DNA form, the CDR3 reads TGTGCCAGTAGTATTGGCCGGAGAGAGACCCAGTACTTC.

The genes are TRBV14 and TRBJ2-2, with TRBD2 identical over 9 bases. Germline V gene data show CDR1 as SGHDN and CDR2 as FVKESK. Unmatched junction bases numbered 4, after V lost 1 base and J lost 1 base. The CDR3 totals 17 residues. The CDR3 DNA follows: TGTGCCAGCAGCCAAGCCCTAGCGGGGCTGAACACCGGGGAGCTGTTTTTT. Its translation is CASSQALAGLNTGELFF.

V usage is TRBV10-2 and J usage is TRBJ2-5; 11 bases are shared with TRBD2. The length of the CDR3 is 16 residues. The trim removed 4 bases at V and 1 base at J, leaving 5 bases unmatched. CDR1 WSHSY and CDR2 SAAADI come from the germline V gene. The CDR3 region is CASSAPGLAVQETQYF. The CDR3 bases are TGCGCCAGCAGTGCACCGGGACTAGCGGTCCAAGAGACCCAGTACTTC.

The chain couples TRBV5-3 to TRBJ1-2, with 7 bases lining up with TRBD1. TRBV5-3 is flagged as an ORF with uncertain function. Unmatched junction bases numbered 4, after V lost 2 bases and J lost 6 bases. This CDR3 contains 13 residues. The CDR3 here is CARSFQGDDGYTF. CDR3 nucleotides: TGTGCCAGAAGCTTTCAGGGGGATGATGGCTACACCTTC.

This clone was picked up a small number of times. The rearrangement joins TRBV25-1 to TRBJ1-6, with 7 bases that match TRBD1. The CDR3 runs 15 residues. Per the germline V gene, CDR1 is MGHDK and CDR2 is SYGVNS. V lost 5 bases and J lost 5; bases outside the gene matches: 6. In DNA form, the CDR3 reads TGTGCCAGCAGTCCACGGACAGGAGATAATTCACCCCTCCACTTT. This encodes CASSPRTGDNSPLHF.

The chain joins TRBV6-1 to TRBJ1-4, with D possibly TRBD1 on 6 matching bases. CDR3 length equals 15 residues. Trimming shortened V by 0 bases and J by 6 bases, and 11 bases separated the two germline ends. Germline V gives CDR1 MNHNS, CDR2 SASEGT. As DNA, the CDR3 is TGTGCCAGCAGTGAAGCGCCACAGGGTGATGAAAAACTGTTTTTT. It encodes CASSEAPQGDEKLFF.

In nucleotides, the CDR3 is TGTGCCAGCAGCTTAGGTAGGGGAGGTACTGAAGCTTTCTTT. Protein sequence: CASSLGRGGTEAFF. The chain has TRBV11-3 and TRBJ1-1; weak D call: TRBD1 (5 bases). CDR1 is SGHNT, CDR2 YENEEA, per germline. V was trimmed by 1 base and J by 5 bases, leaving 11 bases between them. The length of the CDR3 is 14 residues.

The V and J genes are TRBV29-1 and TRBJ2-7; D not certain. V was cut by 1 base and J by 7 bases, with 11 bases left in between. The CDR3 is made up of 12 amino acids. Germline V gives CDR1 SQVTM, CDR2 ANQGSEA. CDR3 DNA: TGCAGCGTTGAAGCCGCTTCCGGGGAGCAGTACTTC. It codes for CSVEAASGEQYF.

The J gene is TRBJ1-2, the V gene TRBV27, with D hard to call. This CDR3 region has 14 residues. Trimming removed 2 bases at V and 4 bases at J, with 11 bases between. Germline loops: CDR1 MNHEY, CDR2 SMNVEV (reference sequence). DNA of the CDR3: TGTGCCAGCAGTTTAAACGGGAAGCCCTATGGCTACACCTTC. Protein product: CASSLNGKPYGYTF.

The chain carries TRBV4-1 and TRBJ1-2; 9 positions match TRBD1. Germline CDR1 is MGHRA and CDR2 is YSYEKL. The CDR3 has 16 residues. Trimming took 0 bases from V and 7 from J; bases not matched to a gene: 9. The CDR3 loop reads CASSQDYRDRDPGYTF. The CDR3 bases are TGCGCCAGCAGCCAAGATTATCGGGACAGGGATCCTGGCTACACCTTC.

The gene calls are TRBV2 and TRBJ2-7, with 9 positions matching TRBD1. The CDR3 consists of 14 residues. Germline loops: CDR1 SNHLY, CDR2 FYNNEI. The V and J ends lost 4 bases and 3 bases, in that order; junction bases with no gene match: 4. This chain's CDR3 is CASSVGTGNYEQYF. The CDR3 coding sequence is TGTGCCAGCAGTGTGGGGACAGGGAACTACGAGCAGTACTTC.

This chain joins TRBV9 and TRBJ2-5; D not resolved. Trimming left V 0 bases short and J 5 bases short, with 8 bases between. The germline gives CDR1 SGDLS, CDR2 YYNGEE. The CDR3 length is 13 residues. The CDR3 DNA follows: TGTGCCAGCAGCGTAGTGGCAGCGGAGACCCAGTACTTC. Translation: CASSVVAAETQYF. Drawing the rest from reference TRBV9 and TRBJ2-5, the complete variable domain is DSGVTQTPKHLITATGQRVTLRCSPRSGDLSVYWYQQSLDQGLQFLIQYYNGEERAKGNILERFSAQQFPDLHSELNLSSLELGDSALYFCASSVVAAETQYFGPGTRLLVL.

The chain combines TRBV30 with TRBJ2-7; unclear D gene. Trimming removed 0 bases at V and 2 bases at J, with 8 bases between. Germline lookup yields CDR1 GTSNPN and CDR2 SVGIG (reference sequence). The CDR3 has 13 residues. This chain's CDR3 is CAWSVVQAYEQYF. In DNA, the CDR3 is TGTGCCTGGAGTGTAGTGCAGGCCTACGAGCAGTACTTC.